This TCR beta chain was profiled in a study of sequential checkpoint blockade in melanoma. As for the study in general: DNA from 91 pretreatment tumor samples underwent TCRβ immunosequencing. Points from the study as a whole: T-cell fraction and clonality followed PD-L1 and CD8+ counts, not mutational load.

Described treatment: randomized to nivolumab then ipilimumab (arm A) or the reverse (arm B). Generated by immunoSEQ multiplex PCR, the TCRdb table keeps only in-frame clones and is missing some. Here the sample spans 1,300 to 1,500 clones, just over 20% being singletons. As regards this clone: Its specificity is unknown.

Germline-derived CDR1 and CDR2 are GTSNPN and SVGIG (reference sequence). The V segment lost 3 bases and the J segment 0 bases; nucleotides outside the gene matches: 10. CDR3 length equals 19 residues. This chain joins TRBV30 and TRBJ2-3, with 15 bases lining up with TRBD2. The material sequenced was tumor tissue (inferred from file names), taken from a patient given nivolumab and ipilimumab in sequence. This sequence originates from a human donor with melanoma. Here the CDR3 reads CAWSAKGLAGGISTDTQYF. In DNA form, the CDR3 reads TGTGCCTGGAGCGCAAAGGGACTAGCGGGGGGCATTAGCACAGATACGCAGTATTTT.